This passage covers 19 T cell receptor beta chains from one sample sequenced in a study of response to subunit inactivated influenza vaccine. TCRdb re-derived calls from the RT-PCR reads in MiXCR, one entry per CDR3 protein. This table holds about 170,000 distinct CDR3 sequences, about 11% found once. Sample: CD8+ T cells sorted from PBMCs, taken less than 30 months after vaccination. These receptors were obtained from a man between 50 and 75 years old who received an inactivated influenza vaccine.

This clonotype occurred a few times. This sequence joins TRBV13 and TRBJ2-7, with D tentatively TRBD2 (6 bases). Germline loops: CDR1 PRHDT, CDR2 FYEKMQ (reference sequence). The V gene lost 5 bases and the J gene lost 3 bases, with 14 bases spanning the gap. The CDR3 sequence is 14 residues long. The DNA for the CDR3 is TGTGCCAGCAGCCAGGGACTTACCTACTACGAGCAGTACTTC. Its protein is CASSQGLTYYEQYF.

The V and J genes are TRBV10-3 and TRBJ1-1, with 8 bases lining up with TRBD1. The CDR3 spans 15 residues. CDR1 and CDR2 from the germline V gene are ENHRY and SYGVKD. Trimming cost V 0 bases and J 4 bases; bases outside gene matches: 4. This chain's CDR3 is CAISESTGASTEAFF. As DNA, the CDR3 is TGTGCCATCAGTGAGTCGACAGGGGCGAGCACTGAAGCTTTCTTT.

The chain recombines TRBV2 with TRBJ2-1; D ambiguous. The CDR3 consists of 13 residues. V was pared by 8 bases and J by 3 bases, with 11 bases between. Germline V gives CDR1 SNHLY, CDR2 FYNNEI. CDR3 amino acids: CASRDILYNEQFF. CDR3 DNA: TGTGCCAGCCGCGACATTCTCTACAATGAGCAGTTCTTC.

Within the sample, this clonotype is large. CDR3 nucleotide sequence: TGCGCCAGCCGGACTAGCGGGGCCCCTAGCACAGATACGCAGTATTTT. Protein sequence: CASRTSGAPSTDTQYF. The gene calls are TRBV5-1 and TRBJ2-3; 12 positions match TRBD2. The CDR3 contains 16 residues. Germline CDR1 SGHRS, CDR2 YFSETQ. The J segment lost 0 bases and the V segment lost 7 bases, leaving 6 bases of the junction unmatched.

The chain joins TRBV4-3 to TRBJ2-1, with a possible D match to TRBD2 (6 bases). The ends were cut back, 4 bases at V and 6 bases at J, with 28 bases in the middle. From germline, CDR1 is LGHNA and CDR2 YSLEER. CDR3 length: 19 amino acids. CDR3 amino acids: CASSPWYPLSGSPLNEQFF. The CDR3 coding sequence is TGCGCCAGCAGCCCGTGGTATCCATTAAGCGGGTCGCCCCTCAATGAGCAGTTCTTC.

The chain is built from TRBV12-3 or TRBV12-4 and TRBJ1-1; possibly TRBD1 for D (6 bases). CDR3 length equals 14 residues. The ends were cut back, 5 bases at V and 7 bases at J, with 17 bases in the middle. The CDR3 here is CASSHRTAFFEAFF. Here the CDR3 DNA reads TGTGCCAGCAGTCATCGGACAGCTTTTTTTGAAGCTTTCTTT.

V gene TRBV9 combines with J gene TRBJ2-1; 11 bases are shared with TRBD2. V was clipped by 3 bases and J by 7 bases; unmatched bases: 0. The germline V gene has CDR1 SGDLS and CDR2 YYNGEE. The CDR3 contains 13 residues. Here the CDR3 DNA reads TGTGCCAGCAGCGGGACTAGCGGGAATGAGCAGTTCTTC. As protein: CASSGTSGNEQFF.

This clonotype was detected ten times or more. V and J are TRBV7-9 and TRBJ2-2, with a weak D call TRBD1 (5 bases). CDR1 and CDR2 (germline): SEHNR, FQNEAQ (reference sequence). The CDR3 runs 16 residues. V shed 4 bases and J shed 1 base, with 13 bases lying between them. This chain's CDR3 is CASSSYETENTGELFF. In nucleotides, the CDR3 is TGTGCCAGCAGCTCATACGAGACAGAGAACACCGGGGAGCTGTTTTTT.

The DNA for the CDR3 is TGTGCCAGCAGTTACATTGGATCCACCTACGAGCAGTACTTC. Protein sequence: CASSYIGSTYEQYF. The V call is TRBV6-5, the J call TRBJ2-7, with D uncertain. V was cut by 2 bases and J by 2 bases, with 10 bases left in between. This CDR3 is 14 amino acids long. Looked up from germline, CDR1 is MNHEY and CDR2 is SVGAGI.

This clonotype was counted between two and nine times. The V gene is TRBV3-1, the J gene TRBJ2-5; TRBD2 aligns across 12 bases. Per germline, CDR1 LGHDT and CDR2 YNNKEL (reference sequence). This CDR3 has 19 amino acids. Unmatched junction bases numbered 12, after V lost 0 bases and J lost 4 bases. In DNA, the CDR3 is TGTGCCAGCAGCCAAGAAAAGGTCGGACTAGCGGGATATGGAGAGACCCAGTACTTC. Amino acids: CASSQEKVGLAGYGETQYF.

This clonotype showed up just a few times. The chain recombines TRBV10-3 with TRBJ2-7, with 8 nucleotides matching TRBD1. This CDR3 has 13 amino acids. J gave up 1 base and V 9 bases, and 5 bases lay outside the gene matches. Germline V gene data show CDR1 as ENHRY and CDR2 as SYGVKD. In nucleotides, the CDR3 is TGTGCCATTAACCGGGACAGGTCCTACGAGCAGTACTTC. Amino acid sequence: CAINRDRSYEQYF.

This chain connects TRBV7-8 to TRBJ2-2, with D perhaps matching TRBD1 (6 bases). Germline V gene lookup returns CDR1 SGHVS and CDR2 FQNEAQ. Trimming removed 1 base from V and 5 bases from J, with 8 bases in between. The CDR3 runs to 14 residues. CDR3 loop: CASSLVQGTGELFF. The CDR3 DNA sequence: TGTGCCAGCAGCTTAGTGCAGGGGACCGGGGAGCTGTTTTTT.

Details on this clonotype: An end of the junction does not agree with germline; a read error may underlie this. The chain links TRBV20-1 to TRBJ2-1; TRBD2 matches at 11 bases. There are 16 residues in the CDR3. Germline CDR1 and CDR2: DFQATT and SNEGSKA (reference sequence). CDR3 loop: CCARDGGLAVAGEQFF. In nucleotides, the CDR3 is TGCTGTGCTAGAGATGGGGGACTAGCGGTTGCGGGTGAGCAGTTCTTC.

This clonotype has just a few counts. The rearrangement joins TRBV5-1 to TRBJ2-1; D gene unclear. Germline-derived CDR1 and CDR2 are SGHRS and YFSETQ. V dropped 0 bases and J dropped 3 bases, with 13 bases sitting between them. The CDR3 extends over 16 amino acids. Here the CDR3 DNA reads TGCGCCAGCAGCTTGGCATCGGCGCTAGTCTACAATGAGCAGTTCTTC. This codes for CASSLASALVYNEQFF.

V and J are TRBV5-6 and TRBJ2-1, with D perhaps matching TRBD1 (5 bases). This CDR3 comprises 15 residues. The germline CDR1 and CDR2 sequences are SGHDT and YYEEEE. Trimming removed 2 bases at V and 2 bases at J, with 11 bases between. The CDR3: CASSFSQGPYNEQFF. The CDR3 nucleotides are TGTGCCAGCAGCTTTTCCCAGGGTCCCTACAATGAGCAGTTCTTC.

V gene TRBV4-3 combines with J gene TRBJ2-5; TRBD1 matches at 8 bases. The CDR3 extends over 15 amino acids. CDR1 is LGHNA, CDR2 YSLEER, per germline. V lost 2 bases to trimming and J lost 4 bases; unmatched junction nucleotides: 6. In DNA form, the CDR3 reads TGCGCCAGCAGCCAAAAGGACAGGGTAGGAGAGACCCAGTACTTC. Its protein product is CASSQKDRVGETQYF.

This chain connects TRBV15 to TRBJ2-5; no reliable D call. Germline CDR1 LNHNV, CDR2 YYDKDF (reference sequence). This CDR3 contains 12 residues. Trimming stripped 6 bases from V and 2 bases from J, with 7 bases between. DNA for the CDR3: TGTGCCACCAGATCGGAACAAGAGACCCAGTACTTC. This gives the protein CATRSEQETQYF.

V usage is TRBV29-1 and J usage is TRBJ1-1; D ambiguous. Trimming shortened V by 6 bases and J by 1 base, and 9 bases separated the two germline ends. CDR3 size: 12 residues. The germline CDR1 and CDR2 sequences are SQVTM and ANQGSEA. The CDR3 nucleotides are TGCAGCGTCAAATTGGGGAACACTGAAGCTTTCTTT. It codes for CSVKLGNTEAFF.

This clonotype was counted a few times. The CDR3 region is CASSPTSGVTAEQFF. The CDR3 DNA sequence: TGTGCCAGCAGCCCCACTAGCGGGGTCACGGCTGAGCAGTTCTTC. The rearrangement joins TRBV7-3 to TRBJ2-1; 10 bases line up with TRBD2. The CDR3 runs to 15 residues. Germline V gene lookup returns CDR1 SGHTA and CDR2 FQGTGA. Trimming removed 5 bases from V and 9 bases from J; junction bases left unmatched: 10.